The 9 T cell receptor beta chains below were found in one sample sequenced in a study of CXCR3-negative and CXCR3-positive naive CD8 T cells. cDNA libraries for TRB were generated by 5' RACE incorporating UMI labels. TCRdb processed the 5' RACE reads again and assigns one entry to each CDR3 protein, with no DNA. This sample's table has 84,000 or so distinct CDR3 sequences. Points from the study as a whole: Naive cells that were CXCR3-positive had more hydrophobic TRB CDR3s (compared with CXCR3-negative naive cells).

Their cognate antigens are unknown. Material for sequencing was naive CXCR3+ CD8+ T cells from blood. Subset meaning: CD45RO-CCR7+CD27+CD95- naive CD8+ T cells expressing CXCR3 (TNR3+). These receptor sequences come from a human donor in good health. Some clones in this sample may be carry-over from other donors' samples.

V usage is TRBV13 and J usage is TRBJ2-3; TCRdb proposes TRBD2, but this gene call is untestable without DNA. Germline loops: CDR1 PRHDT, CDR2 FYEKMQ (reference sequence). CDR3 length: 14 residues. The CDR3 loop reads CASSSSRGSDTQYF. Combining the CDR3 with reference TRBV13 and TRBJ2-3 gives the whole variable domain AAGVIQSPRHLIKEKRETATLKCYPIPRHDTVYWYQQGPGQDPQFLISFYEKMQSDKGSIPDRFSAQQFSDYHSELNMSSLELGDSALYFCASSSSRGSDTQYFGPGTRLTVL.

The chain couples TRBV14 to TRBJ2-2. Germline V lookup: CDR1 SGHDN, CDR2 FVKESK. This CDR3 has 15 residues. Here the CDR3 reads CASSQVVANTGELFF.

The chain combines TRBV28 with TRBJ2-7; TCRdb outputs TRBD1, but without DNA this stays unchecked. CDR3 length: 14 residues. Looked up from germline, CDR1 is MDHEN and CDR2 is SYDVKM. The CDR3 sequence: CASSSRGNYYEQYF.

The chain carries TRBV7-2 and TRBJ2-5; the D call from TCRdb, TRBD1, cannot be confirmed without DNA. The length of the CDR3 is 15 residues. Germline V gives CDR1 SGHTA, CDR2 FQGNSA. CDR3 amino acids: CASSIGGYELETQYF. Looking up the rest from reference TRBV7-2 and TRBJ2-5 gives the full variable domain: GAGVSQSPSNKVTEKGKDVELRCDPISGHTALYWYRQSLGQGLEFLIYFQGNSAPDKSGLPSDRFSAERTGGSVSTLTIQRTQQEDSAVYLCASSIGGYELETQYFGPGTRLLVL.

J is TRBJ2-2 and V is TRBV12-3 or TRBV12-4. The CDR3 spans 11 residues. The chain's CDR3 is CASSFQGELFF.

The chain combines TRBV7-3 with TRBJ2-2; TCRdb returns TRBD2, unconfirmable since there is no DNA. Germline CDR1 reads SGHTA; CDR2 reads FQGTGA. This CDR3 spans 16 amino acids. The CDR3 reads CASSLIGGVDTGELFF.

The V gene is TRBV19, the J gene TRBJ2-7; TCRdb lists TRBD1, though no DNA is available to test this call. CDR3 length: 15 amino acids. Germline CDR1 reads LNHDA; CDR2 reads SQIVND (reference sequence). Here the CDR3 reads CASSLGQGTIYEQYF.

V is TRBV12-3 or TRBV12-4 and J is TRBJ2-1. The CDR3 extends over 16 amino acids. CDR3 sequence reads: CASINSAGRSYNEQFF.

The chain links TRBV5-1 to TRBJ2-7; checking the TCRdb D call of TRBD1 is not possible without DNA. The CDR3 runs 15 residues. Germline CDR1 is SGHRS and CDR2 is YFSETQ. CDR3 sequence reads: CASSLTRTGDHEQYF.